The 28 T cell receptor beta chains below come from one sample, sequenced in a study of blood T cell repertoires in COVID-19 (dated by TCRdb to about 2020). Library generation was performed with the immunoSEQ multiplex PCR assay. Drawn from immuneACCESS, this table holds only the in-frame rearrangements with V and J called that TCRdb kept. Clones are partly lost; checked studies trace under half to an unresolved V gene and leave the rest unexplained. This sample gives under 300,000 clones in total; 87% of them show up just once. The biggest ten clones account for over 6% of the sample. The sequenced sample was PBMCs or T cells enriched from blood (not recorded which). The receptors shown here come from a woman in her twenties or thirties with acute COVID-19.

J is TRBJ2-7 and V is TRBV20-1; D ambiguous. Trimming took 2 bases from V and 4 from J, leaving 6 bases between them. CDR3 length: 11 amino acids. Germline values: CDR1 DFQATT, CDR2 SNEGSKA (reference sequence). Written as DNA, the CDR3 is TGCAGTGCTAGATCCCTGTACGAGCAGTACTTC. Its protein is CSARSLYEQYF.

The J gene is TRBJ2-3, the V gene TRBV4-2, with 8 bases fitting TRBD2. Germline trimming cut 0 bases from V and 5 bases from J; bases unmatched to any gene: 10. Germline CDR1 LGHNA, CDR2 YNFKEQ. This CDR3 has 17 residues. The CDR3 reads CASSQDGSAGGLDTQYF. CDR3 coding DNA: TGTGCCAGCAGCCAAGATGGATCGGCGGGGGGCCTAGATACGCAGTATTTT.

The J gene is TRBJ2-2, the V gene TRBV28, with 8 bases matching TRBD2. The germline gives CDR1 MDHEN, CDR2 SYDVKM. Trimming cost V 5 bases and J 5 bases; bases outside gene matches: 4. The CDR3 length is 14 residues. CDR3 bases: TGTGCCAGCAGTCCGGGACTAGTGACCGGGGAGCTGTTTTTT. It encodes CASSPGLVTGELFF. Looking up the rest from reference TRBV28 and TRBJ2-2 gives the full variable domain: DVKVTQSSRYLVKRTGEKVFLECVQDMDHENMFWYRQDPGLGLRLIYFSYDVKMKEKGDIPEGYSVSREKKERFSLILESASTNQTSMYLCASSPGLVTGELFFGEGSRLTVL.

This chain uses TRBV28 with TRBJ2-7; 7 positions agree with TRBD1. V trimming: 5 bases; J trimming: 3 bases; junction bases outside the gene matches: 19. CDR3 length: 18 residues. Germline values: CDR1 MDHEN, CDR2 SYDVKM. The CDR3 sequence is CASSRIDRVWSMVYEQYF. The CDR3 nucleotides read TGTGCCAGCAGTCGAATCGACAGGGTTTGGTCCATGGTCTACGAGCAGTACTTC.

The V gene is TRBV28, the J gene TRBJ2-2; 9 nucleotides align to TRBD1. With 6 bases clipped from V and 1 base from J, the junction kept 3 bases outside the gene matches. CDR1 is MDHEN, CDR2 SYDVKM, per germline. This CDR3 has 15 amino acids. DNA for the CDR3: TGTGCCAGCAGGGAGGACAGGGGGAACACCGGGGAGCTGTTTTTT. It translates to CASREDRGNTGELFF.

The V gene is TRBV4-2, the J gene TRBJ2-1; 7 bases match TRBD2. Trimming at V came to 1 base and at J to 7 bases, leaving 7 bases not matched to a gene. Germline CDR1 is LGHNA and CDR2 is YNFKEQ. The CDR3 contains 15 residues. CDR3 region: CASSQVSGGPNEQFF. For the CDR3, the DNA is TGTGCCAGCAGCCAAGTTTCGGGGGGACCAAATGAGCAGTTCTTC.

CDR3 sequence reads: CASSPRAGDYEQYF. The CDR3 coding sequence is TGTGCCAGCAGCCCCCGGGCGGGAGACTACGAGCAGTACTTC. The chain uses TRBV7-9 and TRBJ2-7; TRBD2 matches at 7 bases. J gave up 3 bases and V 5 bases, and 7 bases lay outside the gene matches. The CDR3 length is 14 residues. The germline CDR1 and CDR2 sequences are SEHNR and FQNEAQ (reference sequence).

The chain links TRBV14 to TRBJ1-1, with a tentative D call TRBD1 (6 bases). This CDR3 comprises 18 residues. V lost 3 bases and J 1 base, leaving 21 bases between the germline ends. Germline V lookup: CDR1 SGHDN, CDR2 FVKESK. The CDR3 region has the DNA TGTGCCAGCAGCCAGGGGATCGGCCAGGGGTGGTGGAACACTGAAGCTTTCTTT. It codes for CASSQGIGQGWWNTEAFF.

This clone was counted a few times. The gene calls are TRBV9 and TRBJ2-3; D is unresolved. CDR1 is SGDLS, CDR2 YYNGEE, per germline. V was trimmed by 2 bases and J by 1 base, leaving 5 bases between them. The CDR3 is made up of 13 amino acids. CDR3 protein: CASSVSGTDTQYF. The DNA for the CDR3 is TGTGCCAGCAGCGTTTCTGGCACAGATACGCAGTATTTT. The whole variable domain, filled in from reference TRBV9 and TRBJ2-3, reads DSGVTQTPKHLITATGQRVTLRCSPRSGDLSVYWYQQSLDQGLQFLIQYYNGEERAKGNILERFSAQQFPDLHSELNLSSLELGDSALYFCASSVSGTDTQYFGPGTRLTVL.

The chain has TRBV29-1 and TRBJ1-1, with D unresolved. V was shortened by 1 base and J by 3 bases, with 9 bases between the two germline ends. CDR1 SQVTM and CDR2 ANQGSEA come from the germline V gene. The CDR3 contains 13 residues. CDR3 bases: TGCAGCGTTGAAGTAGAAATGTACACTGAAGCTTTCTTT. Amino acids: CSVEVEMYTEAFF. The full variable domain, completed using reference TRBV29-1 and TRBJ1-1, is SAVISQKPSRDICQRGTSLTIQCQVDSQVTMMFWYRQQPGQSLTLIATANQGSEATYESGFVIDKFPISRPNLTFSTLTVSNMSPEDSSIYLCSVEVEMYTEAFFGQGTRLTVV.

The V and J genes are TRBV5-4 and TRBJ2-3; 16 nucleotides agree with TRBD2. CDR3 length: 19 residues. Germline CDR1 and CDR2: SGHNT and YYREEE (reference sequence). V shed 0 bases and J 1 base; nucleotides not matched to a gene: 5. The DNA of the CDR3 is TGTGCCAGCAGCTTGGACCCGGGACTAGCGGGGGGGCGCACAGATACGCAGTATTTT. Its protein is CASSLDPGLAGGRTDTQYF.

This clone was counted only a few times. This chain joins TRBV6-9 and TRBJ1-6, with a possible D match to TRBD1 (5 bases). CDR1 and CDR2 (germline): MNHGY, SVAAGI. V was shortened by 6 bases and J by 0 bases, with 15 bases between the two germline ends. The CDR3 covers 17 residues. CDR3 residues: CASSLVGGSSYNSPLHF. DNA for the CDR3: TGTGCCAGCAGCCTCGTGGGGGGGAGCTCCTATAATTCACCCCTCCACTTT.

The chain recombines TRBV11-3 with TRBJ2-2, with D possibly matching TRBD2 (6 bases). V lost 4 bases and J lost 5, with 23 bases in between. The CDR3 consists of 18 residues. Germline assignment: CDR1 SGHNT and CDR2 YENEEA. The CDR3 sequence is CASSSGPTLAAGTGELFF. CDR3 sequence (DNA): TGTGCCAGCAGCTCGGGCCCAACATTAGCGGCGGGTACCGGGGAGCTGTTTTTT.

CDR3: CASSPSSGGSHNEQFF. The DNA for the CDR3 is TGTGCCAGCAGTCCCTCTAGCGGGGGGTCCCACAATGAGCAGTTCTTC. The chain carries TRBV28 and TRBJ2-1; 11 positions match TRBD2. Germline V lookup: CDR1 MDHEN, CDR2 SYDVKM. Unmatched junction bases numbered 8, after V lost 5 bases and J lost 5 bases. This CDR3 has 16 residues.

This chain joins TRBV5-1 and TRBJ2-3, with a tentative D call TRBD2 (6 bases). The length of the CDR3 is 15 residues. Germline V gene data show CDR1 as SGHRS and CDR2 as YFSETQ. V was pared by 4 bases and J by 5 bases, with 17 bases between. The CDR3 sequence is CASSVFGGSVDTQYF. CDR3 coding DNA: TGCGCCAGCAGCGTCTTCGGGGGTTCGGTAGATACGCAGTATTTT.

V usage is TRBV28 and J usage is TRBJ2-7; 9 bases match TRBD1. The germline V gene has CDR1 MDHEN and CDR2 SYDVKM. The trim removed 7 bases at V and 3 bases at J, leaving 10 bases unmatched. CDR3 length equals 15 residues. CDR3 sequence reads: CASITIGTGSYEQYF. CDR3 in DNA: TGTGCCAGCATCACGATCGGGACAGGGAGCTACGAGCAGTACTTC.

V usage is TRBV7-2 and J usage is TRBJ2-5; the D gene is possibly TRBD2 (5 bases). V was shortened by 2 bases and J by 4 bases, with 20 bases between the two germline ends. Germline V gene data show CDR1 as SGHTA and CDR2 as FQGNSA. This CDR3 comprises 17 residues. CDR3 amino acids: CASSLRSGLLQLETQYF. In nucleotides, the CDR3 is TGTGCCAGCAGCTTACGGTCCGGACTGCTCCAGCTAGAGACCCAGTACTTC. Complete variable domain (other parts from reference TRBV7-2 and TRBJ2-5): GAGVSQSPSNKVTEKGKDVELRCDPISGHTALYWYRQSLGQGLEFLIYFQGNSAPDKSGLPSDRFSAERTGGSVSTLTIQRTQQEDSAVYLCASSLRSGLLQLETQYFGPGTRLLVL.

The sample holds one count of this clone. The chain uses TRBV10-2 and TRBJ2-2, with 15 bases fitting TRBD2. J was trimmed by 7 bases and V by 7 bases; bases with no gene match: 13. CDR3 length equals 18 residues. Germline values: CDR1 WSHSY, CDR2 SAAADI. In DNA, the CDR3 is TGCGCCAGCACCGACGCCGGACTAGCGGGGGGGCGAATCGGGGAGCTGTTTTTT. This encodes CASTDAGLAGGRIGELFF.

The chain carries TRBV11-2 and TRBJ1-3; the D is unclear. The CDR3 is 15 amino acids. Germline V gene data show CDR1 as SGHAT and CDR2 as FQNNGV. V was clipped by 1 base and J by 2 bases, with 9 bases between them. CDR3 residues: CASSLGGITGNTIYF. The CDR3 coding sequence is TGTGCCAGCAGCTTAGGAGGTATCACTGGAAACACCATATATTTT.

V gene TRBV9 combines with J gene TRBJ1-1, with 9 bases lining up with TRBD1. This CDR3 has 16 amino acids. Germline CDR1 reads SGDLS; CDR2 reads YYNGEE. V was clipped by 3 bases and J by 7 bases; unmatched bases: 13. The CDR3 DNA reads TGTGCCAGCAGCGCCTCAAAGGGGACAGGGAGTTTTGAAGCTTTCTTT. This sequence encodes CASSASKGTGSFEAFF.

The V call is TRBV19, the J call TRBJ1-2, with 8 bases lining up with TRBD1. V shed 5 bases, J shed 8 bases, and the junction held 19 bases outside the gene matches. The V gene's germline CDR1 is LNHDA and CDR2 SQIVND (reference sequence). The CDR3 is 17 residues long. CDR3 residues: CASSAGQGSPKERGYTF. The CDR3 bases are TGTGCCAGTAGTGCCGGACAGGGTAGCCCCAAGGAAAGGGGCTACACCTTC.

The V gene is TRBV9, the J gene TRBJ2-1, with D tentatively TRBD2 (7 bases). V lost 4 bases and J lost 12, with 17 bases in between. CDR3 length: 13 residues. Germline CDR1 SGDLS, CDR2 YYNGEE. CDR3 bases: TGTGCCAGCAGCCAAACCTCGGGGGGCTGGCAGTTCTTC. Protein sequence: CASSQTSGGWQFF.

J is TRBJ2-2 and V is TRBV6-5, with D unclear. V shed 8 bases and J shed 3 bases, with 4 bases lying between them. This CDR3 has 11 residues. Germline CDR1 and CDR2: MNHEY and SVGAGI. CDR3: CASLHTGELFF. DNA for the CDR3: TGTGCCAGCCTTCACACCGGGGAGCTGTTTTTT.

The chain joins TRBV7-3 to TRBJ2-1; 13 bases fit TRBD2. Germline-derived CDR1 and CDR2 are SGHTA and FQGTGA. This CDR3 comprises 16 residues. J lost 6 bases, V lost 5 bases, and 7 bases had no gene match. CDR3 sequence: CASSPQGLAGTNEQFF. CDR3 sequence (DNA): TGTGCCAGCAGCCCTCAGGGACTAGCGGGAACCAATGAGCAGTTCTTC.

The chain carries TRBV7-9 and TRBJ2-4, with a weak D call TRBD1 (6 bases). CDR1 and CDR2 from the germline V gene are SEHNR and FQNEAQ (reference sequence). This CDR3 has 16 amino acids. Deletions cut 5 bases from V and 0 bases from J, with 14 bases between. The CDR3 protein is CASSTTGLLAKNIQYF. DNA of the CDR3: TGTGCCAGCAGCACCACAGGGCTTCTAGCCAAAAACATTCAGTACTTC.

The CDR3 sequence is CASRQTGLFAVPYNSPLHF. The CDR3 DNA reads as TGTGCCAGCAGACAGACAGGGCTCTTTGCTGTCCCCTATAATTCACCCCTCCACTTT. This chain links TRBV28 with TRBJ1-6; 7 nucleotides align to TRBD1. With V trimmed by 6 bases and J by 2 bases, 16 bases remained unmatched. CDR1 and CDR2 (germline): MDHEN, SYDVKM. CDR3 length: 19 residues.

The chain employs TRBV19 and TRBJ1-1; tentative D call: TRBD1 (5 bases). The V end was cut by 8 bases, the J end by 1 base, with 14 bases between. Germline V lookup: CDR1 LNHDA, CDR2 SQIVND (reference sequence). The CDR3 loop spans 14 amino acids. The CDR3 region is CASVSGLTNTEAFF. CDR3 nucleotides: TGTGCCAGTGTGTCGGGACTGACGAACACTGAAGCTTTCTTT.

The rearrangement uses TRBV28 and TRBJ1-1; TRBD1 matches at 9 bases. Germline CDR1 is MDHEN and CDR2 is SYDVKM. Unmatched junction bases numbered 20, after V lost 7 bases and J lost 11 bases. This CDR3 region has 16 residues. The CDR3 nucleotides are TGTGCCAGCACCCTACCCATCGGGACAGGGCCCCCGGCTGCTTTCTTT. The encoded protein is CASTLPIGTGPPAAFF.